This TCR beta chain was captured in a study of shared clonotypes between healthy human individuals. Naive CD8 isolation took CD45RO-negative cells positively selected for CCR7 and excluded terminally differentiated effector memory CD45RA+ cells. This table comes from immunoSEQ multiplex PCR, and its TCRdb copy is limited to in-frame clones, with some not included. In the table there are millions of clones, about 92% of which are singletons. Trimming at V came to 5 bases and at J to 5 bases, leaving 14 bases not matched to a gene. CDR3 length: 16 residues. Germline CDR1 and CDR2: MNHEY and SMNVEV (reference sequence).

This rearrangement joins TRBV27 to TRBJ2-5; 7 positions agree with TRBD1. Sequenced material: naive CD8+ T cells from PBMCs. The source of this sequence is a man aged 18 to 30 in good health. Some clones in this sample may be carry-over from other donors' samples. In DNA form, the CDR3 reads TGTGCCAGCAGTCCCTACTCTACAGGGGTCCATGAGACCCAGTACTTC. Encoded protein: CASSPYSTGVHETQYF.